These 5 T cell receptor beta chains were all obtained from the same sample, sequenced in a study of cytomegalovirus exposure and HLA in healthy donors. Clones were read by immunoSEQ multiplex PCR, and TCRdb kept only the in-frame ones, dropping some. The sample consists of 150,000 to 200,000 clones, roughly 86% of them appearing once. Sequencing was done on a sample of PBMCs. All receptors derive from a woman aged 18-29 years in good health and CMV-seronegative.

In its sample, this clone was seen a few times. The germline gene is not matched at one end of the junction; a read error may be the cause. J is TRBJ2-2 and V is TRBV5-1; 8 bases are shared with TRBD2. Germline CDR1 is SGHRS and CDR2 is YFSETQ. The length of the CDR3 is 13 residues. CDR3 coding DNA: TGCGCCAGCAGCTTGGCCGCGAGCGGGGGGCTGTTTTTT. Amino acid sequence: CASSLAASGGLFF.

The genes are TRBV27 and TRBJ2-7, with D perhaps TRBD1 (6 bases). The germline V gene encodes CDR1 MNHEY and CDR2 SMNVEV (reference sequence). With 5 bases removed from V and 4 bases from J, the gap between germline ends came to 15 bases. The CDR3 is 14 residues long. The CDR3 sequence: CASSLTGLFYEQYF. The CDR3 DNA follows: TGTGCCAGCAGTCTCACAGGGTTATTTTACGAGCAGTACTTC.

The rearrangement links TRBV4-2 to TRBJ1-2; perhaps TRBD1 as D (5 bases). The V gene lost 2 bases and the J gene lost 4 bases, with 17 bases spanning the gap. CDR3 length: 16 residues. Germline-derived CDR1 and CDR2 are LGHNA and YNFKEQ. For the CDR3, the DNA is TGTGCCAGCAGCCAATCTCATACGGGGGATAGCTATGGCTACACCTTC. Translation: CASSQSHTGDSYGYTF.

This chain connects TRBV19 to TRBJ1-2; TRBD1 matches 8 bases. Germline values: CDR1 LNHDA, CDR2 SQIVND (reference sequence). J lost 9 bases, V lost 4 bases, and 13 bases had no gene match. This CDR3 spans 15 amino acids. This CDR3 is CASSSRARGQDSYTF. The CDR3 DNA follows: TGTGCCAGTAGTAGTAGGGCCAGGGGACAGGACAGCTACACCTTC.

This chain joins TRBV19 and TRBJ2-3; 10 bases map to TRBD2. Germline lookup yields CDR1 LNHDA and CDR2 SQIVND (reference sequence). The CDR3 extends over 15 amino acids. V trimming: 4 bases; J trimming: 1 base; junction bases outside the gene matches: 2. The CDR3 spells CASSTTSGGTDTQYF. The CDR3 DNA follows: TGTGCCAGTAGTACTACTAGCGGGGGCACAGATACGCAGTATTTT.